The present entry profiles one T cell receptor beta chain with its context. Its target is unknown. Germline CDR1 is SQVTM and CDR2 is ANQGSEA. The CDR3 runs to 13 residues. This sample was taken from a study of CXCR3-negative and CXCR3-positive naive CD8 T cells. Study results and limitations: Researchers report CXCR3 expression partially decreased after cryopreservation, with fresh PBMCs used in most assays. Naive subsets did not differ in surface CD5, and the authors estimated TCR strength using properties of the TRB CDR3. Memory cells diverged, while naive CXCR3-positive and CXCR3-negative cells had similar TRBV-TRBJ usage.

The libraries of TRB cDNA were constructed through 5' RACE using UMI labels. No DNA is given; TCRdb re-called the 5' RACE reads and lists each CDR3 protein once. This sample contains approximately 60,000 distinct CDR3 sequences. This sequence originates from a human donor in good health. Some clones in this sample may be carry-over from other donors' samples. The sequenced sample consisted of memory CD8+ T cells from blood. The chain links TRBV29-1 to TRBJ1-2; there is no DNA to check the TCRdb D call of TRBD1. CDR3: CSVDRGDTYGYTF.